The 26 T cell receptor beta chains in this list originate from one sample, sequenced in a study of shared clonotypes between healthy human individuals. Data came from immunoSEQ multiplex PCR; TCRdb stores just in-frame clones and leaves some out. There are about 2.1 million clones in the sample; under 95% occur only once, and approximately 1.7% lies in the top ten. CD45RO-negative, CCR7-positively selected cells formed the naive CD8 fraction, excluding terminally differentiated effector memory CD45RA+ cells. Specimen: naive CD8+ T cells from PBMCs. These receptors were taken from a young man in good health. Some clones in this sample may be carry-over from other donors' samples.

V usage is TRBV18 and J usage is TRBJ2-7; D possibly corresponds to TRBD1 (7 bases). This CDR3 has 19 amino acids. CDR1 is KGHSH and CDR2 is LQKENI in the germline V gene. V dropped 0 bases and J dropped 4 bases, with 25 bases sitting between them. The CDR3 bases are TGTGCCAGCTCACCACCAAGGACTAAGGGGGACAGCAAGAATTACGAGCAGTACTTC. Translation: CASSPPRTKGDSKNYEQYF.

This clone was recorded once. CDR3 protein: CASSIRGTPNQPQHF. The CDR3 DNA follows: TGTGCCAGTAGTATTAGAGGGACACCTAATCAGCCCCAGCATTTT. The gene calls are TRBV19 and TRBJ1-5; weak D call: TRBD1 (6 bases). Germline V gene data show CDR1 as LNHDA and CDR2 as SQIVND (reference sequence). CDR3 length: 15 amino acids. Trimming took 3 bases from V and 4 from J, leaving 13 bases between them.

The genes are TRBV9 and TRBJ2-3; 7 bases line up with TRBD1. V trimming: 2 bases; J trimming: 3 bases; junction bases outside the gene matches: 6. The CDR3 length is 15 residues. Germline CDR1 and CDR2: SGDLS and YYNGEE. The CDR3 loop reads CASSVTGILTDTQYF. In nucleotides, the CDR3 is TGTGCCAGCAGCGTGACAGGGATATTGACAGATACGCAGTATTTT.

This CDR3 reads CASSQEGNYGYTF. CDR3 nucleotide sequence: TGCGCCAGCAGCCAAGAAGGTAACTATGGCTACACCTTC. The chain combines TRBV4-1 with TRBJ1-2; D ambiguous. CDR1 is MGHRA and CDR2 is YSYEKL in the germline V gene. The CDR3 runs to 13 residues. With 0 bases removed from V and 1 base from J, the gap between germline ends came to 3 bases.

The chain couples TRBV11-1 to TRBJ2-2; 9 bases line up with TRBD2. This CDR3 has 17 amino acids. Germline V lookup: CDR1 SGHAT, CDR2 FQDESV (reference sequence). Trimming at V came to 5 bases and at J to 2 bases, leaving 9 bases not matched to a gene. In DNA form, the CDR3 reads TGTGCCAGCAGCCTGCTTAGCGGGAGAACCAACACCGGGGAGCTGTTTTTT. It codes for CASSLLSGRTNTGELFF.

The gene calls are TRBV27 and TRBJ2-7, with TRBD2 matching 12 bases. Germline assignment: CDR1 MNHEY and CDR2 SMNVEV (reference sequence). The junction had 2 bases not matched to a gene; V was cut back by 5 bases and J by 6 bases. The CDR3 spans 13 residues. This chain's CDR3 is CASSQGLAGEQYF. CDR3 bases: TGTGCCAGCAGTCAGGGACTAGCGGGCGAGCAGTACTTC.

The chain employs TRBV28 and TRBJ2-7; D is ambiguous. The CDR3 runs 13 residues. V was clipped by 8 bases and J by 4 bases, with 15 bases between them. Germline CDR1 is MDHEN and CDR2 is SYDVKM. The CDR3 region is CASRPRMNYEQYF. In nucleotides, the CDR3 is TGTGCCAGCCGACCTCGAATGAATTACGAGCAGTACTTC.

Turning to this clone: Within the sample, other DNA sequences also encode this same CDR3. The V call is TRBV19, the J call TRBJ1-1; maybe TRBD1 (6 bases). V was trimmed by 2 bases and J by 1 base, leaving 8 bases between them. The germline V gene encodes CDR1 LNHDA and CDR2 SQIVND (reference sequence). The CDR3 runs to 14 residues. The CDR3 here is CASSINRANTEAFF. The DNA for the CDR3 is TGTGCCAGTAGTATAAACAGGGCGAACACTGAAGCTTTCTTT.

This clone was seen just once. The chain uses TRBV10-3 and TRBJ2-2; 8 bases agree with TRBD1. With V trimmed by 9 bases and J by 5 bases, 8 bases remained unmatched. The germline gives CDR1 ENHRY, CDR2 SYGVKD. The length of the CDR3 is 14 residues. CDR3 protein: CAITGTGSTGELFF. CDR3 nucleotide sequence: TGTGCCATTACCGGGACAGGCTCAACCGGGGAGCTGTTTTTT.

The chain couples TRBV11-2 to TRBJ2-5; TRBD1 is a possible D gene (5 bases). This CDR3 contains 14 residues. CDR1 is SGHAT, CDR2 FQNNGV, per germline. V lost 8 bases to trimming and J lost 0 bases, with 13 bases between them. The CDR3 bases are TGTGCCAGCCTCCGACCAGGGTACCAAGAGACCCAGTACTTC. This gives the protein CASLRPGYQETQYF. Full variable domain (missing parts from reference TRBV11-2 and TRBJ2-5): EAGVAQSPRYKIIEKRQSVAFWCNPISGHATLYWYQQILGQGPKLLIQFQNNGVVDDSQLPKDRFSAERLKGVDSTLKIQPAKLEDSAVYLCASLRPGYQETQYFGPGTRLLVL.

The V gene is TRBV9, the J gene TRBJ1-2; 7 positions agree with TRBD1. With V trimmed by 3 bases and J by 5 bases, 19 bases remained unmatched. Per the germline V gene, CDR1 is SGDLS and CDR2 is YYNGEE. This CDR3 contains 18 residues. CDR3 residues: CASSDHFEGGADSYGYTF. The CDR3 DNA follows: TGTGCCAGCAGCGACCACTTTGAAGGGGGCGCAGATTCGTATGGCTACACCTTC.

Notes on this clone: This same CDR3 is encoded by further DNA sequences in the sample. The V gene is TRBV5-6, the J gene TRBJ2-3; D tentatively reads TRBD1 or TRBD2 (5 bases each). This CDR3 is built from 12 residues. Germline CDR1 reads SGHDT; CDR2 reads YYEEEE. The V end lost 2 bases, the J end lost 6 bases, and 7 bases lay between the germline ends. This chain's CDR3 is CASSLEGDTQYF. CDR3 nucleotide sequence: TGTGCCAGCAGCTTAGAGGGGGATACGCAGTATTTT.

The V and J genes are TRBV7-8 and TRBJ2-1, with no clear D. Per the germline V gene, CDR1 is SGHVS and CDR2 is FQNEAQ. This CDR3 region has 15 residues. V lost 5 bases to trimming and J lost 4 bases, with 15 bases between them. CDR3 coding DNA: TGTGCCAGCAGCCCGGGTGTTGCCTCGTACAATGAGCAGTTCTTC. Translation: CASSPGVASYNEQFF.

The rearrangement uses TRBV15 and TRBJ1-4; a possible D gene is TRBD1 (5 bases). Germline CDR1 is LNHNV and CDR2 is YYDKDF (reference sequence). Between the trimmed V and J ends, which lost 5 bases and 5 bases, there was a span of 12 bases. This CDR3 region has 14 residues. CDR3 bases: TGTGCCACCAGCCCTGGGGCAGTAAATGAAAAACTGTTTTTT. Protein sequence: CATSPGAVNEKLFF. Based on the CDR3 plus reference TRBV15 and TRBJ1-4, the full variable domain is DAMVIQNPRYQVTQFGKPVTLSCSQTLNHNVMYWYQQKSSQAPKLLFHYYDKDFNNEADTPDNFQSRRPNTSFCFLDIRSPGLGDTAMYLCATSPGAVNEKLFFGSGTQLSVL.

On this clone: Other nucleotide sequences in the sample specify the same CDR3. As DNA, the CDR3 is TGTGCCAGCAGCTTACCAGTTAACAATGAGCAGTTCTTC. This encodes CASSLPVNNEQFF. This rearrangement joins TRBV7-9 to TRBJ2-1; the D is unclear. The CDR3 is 13 residues long. CDR1 and CDR2 (germline): SEHNR, FQNEAQ (reference sequence). V lost 2 bases, J lost 5 bases, and 7 bases lay in between. The full variable domain, completed using reference TRBV7-9 and TRBJ2-1, is DTGVSQNPRHKITKRGQNVTFRCDPISEHNRLYWYRQTLGQGPEFLTYFQNEAQLEKSRLLSDRFSAERPKGSFSTLEIQRTEQGDSAMYLCASSLPVNNEQFFGPGTRLTVL.

The CDR3 nucleotides read TGCGCCAGCAGCCAAAATGTGGGGAACACTGAAGCTTTCTTT. Translated, it gives CASSQNVGNTEAFF. The chain is built from TRBV4-1 and TRBJ1-1; no clear D gene. The CDR3 consists of 14 residues. V was cut by 2 bases and J by 1 base, with 8 bases left in between. The germline gives CDR1 MGHRA, CDR2 YSYEKL.

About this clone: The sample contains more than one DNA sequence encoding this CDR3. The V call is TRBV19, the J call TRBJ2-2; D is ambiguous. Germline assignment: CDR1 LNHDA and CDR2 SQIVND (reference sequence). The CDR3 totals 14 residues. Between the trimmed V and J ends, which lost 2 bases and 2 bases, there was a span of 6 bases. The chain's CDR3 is CASSISANTGELFF. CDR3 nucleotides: TGTGCCAGTAGTATAAGCGCAAACACCGGGGAGCTGTTTTTT.

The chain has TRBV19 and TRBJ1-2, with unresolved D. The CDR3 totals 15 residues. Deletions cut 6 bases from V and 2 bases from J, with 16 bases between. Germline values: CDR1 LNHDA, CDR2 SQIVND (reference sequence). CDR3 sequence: CASSPPASGNYGYTF. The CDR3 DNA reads TGTGCCAGTAGCCCGCCGGCCTCAGGAAACTATGGCTACACCTTC.

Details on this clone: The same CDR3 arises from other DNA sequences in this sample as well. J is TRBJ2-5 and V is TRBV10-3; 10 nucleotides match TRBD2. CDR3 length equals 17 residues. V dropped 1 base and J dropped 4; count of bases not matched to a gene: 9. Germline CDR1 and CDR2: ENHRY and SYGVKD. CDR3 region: CAISEWRPSGRPETQYF. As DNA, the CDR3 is TGTGCCATCAGTGAGTGGAGGCCTAGCGGGAGACCAGAGACCCAGTACTTC.

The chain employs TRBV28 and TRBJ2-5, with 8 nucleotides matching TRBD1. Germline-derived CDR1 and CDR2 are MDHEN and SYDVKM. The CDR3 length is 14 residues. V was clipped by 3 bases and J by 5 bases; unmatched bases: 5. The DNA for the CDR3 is TGTGCCAGCAGTTTTTCGGGACAGGAGGAGACCCAGTACTTC. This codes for CASSFSGQEETQYF. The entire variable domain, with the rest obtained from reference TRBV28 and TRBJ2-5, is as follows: DVKVTQSSRYLVKRTGEKVFLECVQDMDHENMFWYRQDPGLGLRLIYFSYDVKMKEKGDIPEGYSVSREKKERFSLILESASTNQTSMYLCASSFSGQEETQYFGPGTRLLVL.

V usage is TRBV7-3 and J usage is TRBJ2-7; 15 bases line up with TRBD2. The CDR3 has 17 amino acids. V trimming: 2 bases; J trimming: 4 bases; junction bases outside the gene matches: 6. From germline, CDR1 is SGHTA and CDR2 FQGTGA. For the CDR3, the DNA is TGTGCCAGCAGCTTATATGGAGGACTAGCGGGAGGGTACGAGCAGTACTTC. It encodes CASSLYGGLAGGYEQYF. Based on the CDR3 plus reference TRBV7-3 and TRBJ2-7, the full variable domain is GAGVSQTPSNKVTEKGKYVELRCDPISGHTALYWYRQSLGQGPEFLIYFQGTGAADDSGLPNDRFFAVRPEGSVSTLKIQRTERGDSAVYLCASSLYGGLAGGYEQYFGPGTRLTVT.

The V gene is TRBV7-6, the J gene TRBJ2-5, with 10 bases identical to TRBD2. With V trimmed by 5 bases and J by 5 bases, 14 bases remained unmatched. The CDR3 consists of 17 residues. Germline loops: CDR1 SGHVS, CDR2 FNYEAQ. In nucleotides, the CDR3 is TGTGCCAGCAGCCCAACCCTAGCTAGCGGGAGAGTGGAGACCCAGTACTTC. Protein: CASSPTLASGRVETQYF.

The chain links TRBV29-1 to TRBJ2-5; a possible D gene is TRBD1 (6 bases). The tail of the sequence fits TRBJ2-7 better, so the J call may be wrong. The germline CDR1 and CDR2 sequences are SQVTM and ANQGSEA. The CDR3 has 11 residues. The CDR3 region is CSSSDSYEQYF. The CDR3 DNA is TGCAGCTCCTCGGACAGCTACGAGCAGTACTTC.

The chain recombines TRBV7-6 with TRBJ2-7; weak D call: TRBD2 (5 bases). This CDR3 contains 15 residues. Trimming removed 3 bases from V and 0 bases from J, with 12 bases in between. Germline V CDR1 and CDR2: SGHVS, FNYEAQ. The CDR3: CASSFQAESSYEQYF. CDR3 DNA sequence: TGTGCCAGCAGCTTCCAAGCGGAAAGCTCCTACGAGCAGTACTTC.

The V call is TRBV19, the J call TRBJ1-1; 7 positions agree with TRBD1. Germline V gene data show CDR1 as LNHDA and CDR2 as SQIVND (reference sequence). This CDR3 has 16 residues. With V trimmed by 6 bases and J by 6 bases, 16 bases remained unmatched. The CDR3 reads CASSSPHRGEFPEAFF. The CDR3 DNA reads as TGTGCCAGTAGCTCTCCTCACAGGGGAGAGTTTCCTGAAGCTTTCTTT. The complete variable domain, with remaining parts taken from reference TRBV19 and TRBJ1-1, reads DGGITQSPKYLFRKEGQNVTLSCEQNLNHDAMYWYRQDPGQGLRLIYYSQIVNDFQKGDIAEGYSVSREKKESFPLTVTSAQKNPTAFYLCASSSPHRGEFPEAFFGQGTRLTVV.

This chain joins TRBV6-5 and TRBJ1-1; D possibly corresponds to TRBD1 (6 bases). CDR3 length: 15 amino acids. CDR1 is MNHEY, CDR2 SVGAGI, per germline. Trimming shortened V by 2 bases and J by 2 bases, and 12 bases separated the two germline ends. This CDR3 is CASSYLEGGNTEAFF. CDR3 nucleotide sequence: TGTGCCAGCAGTTACCTGGAAGGGGGAAACACTGAAGCTTTCTTT.